The rows below give T cell receptor beta chains drawn from one sample of a study of graft-versus-host responses after intestinal transplantation. The assay was immunoSEQ multiplex PCR, and TCRdb's table has in-frame clones only and misses some. The table shows about 38,000 clones, with roughly four fifths occurring only once. Sample: PBMCs, taken 1,000 to 1,300 days after transplant. The receptors were sampled from a human patient who received an intestinal transplant, so some T cells may come from the graft donor. CDR3s include the opening cysteine and the closing phenylalanine or tryptophan. A D gene is named only where the DNA matches it firmly. Where a row states a size, it is once, few, many or the class of an expanded clone; other rows omit it.

>TRBJ2-7|NA|TRBV7-8|12|NA
CASSLAAHEQYF
TGTGCCAGCAGCTTGGCGGCCCACGAGCAGTACTTC
>TRBJ2-7|NA|TRBV7-2|13|NA
CASSLRSGYEQYF
TGTGCCAGCAGCTTACGGTCGGGGTACGAGCAGTACTTC
>TRBJ2-2|TRBD2|TRBV6-4|16|few
CASSGLAGANTGELFF
TGTGCCAGCAGTGGACTAGCGGGAGCGAACACCGGGGAGCTGTTTTTT
>TRBJ2-3|NA|TRBV14|16|NA
CASSQDRGVATDTQYF
TGTGCCAGCAGCCAAGATCGGGGAGTGGCGACAGATACGCAGTATTTT
>TRBJ2-5|NA|TRBV18|15|NA
CASSPDPTRLETQYF
TGTGCCAGCTCACCAGACCCTACTAGGCTAGAGACCCAGTACTTC
>TRBJ1-2|NA|TRBV2|14|NA
CASSAQGLGYGYTF
TGTGCCAGCAGTGCCCAGGGATTGGGCTATGGCTACACCTTC
>TRBJ2-1|TRBD2|TRBV4-2|17|NA
CASSQENIGLAVNEQFF
TGTGCCAGCAGCCAAGAGAATATAGGTCTAGCGGTCAATGAGCAGTTCTTC
>TRBJ1-5|TRBD1|TRBV6-4|13|NA
CASGTGDNQPQHF
TGTGCCAGCGGCACAGGGGACAATCAGCCCCAGCATTTT
>TRBJ2-7|TRBD2|TRBV7-2|17|once
CASSRESSGSAPYEQYF
TGTGCCAGCAGCCGCGAATCTAGCGGGAGCGCTCCCTACGAGCAGTACTTC
>TRBJ1-6|NA|TRBV7-3|15|NA
CASSGTPAYNSPLHF
TGTGCCAGCAGCGGGACCCCAGCTTATAATTCACCCCTCCACTTT
>TRBJ2-2|NA|TRBV7-9|14|NA
CASSLDRSHGELFF
TGTGCCAGCAGCTTAGACAGGTCCCACGGGGAGCTGTTTTTT
>TRBJ1-2|NA|TRBV28|16|NA
CASSRPFWRANYGYTF
TGTGCCAGCAGTCGCCCCTTCTGGAGAGCTAACTATGGCTACACCTTC
>TRBJ2-5|TRBD2|TRBV7-9|14|NA
CASSFRLAGETQYF
TGTGCCAGCAGCTTCAGGCTAGCGGGAGAGACCCAGTACTTC
>TRBJ1-5|NA|TRBV28|13|NA
CAIQPGHNQPQHF
TGTGCCATCCAACCGGGCCACAATCAGCCCCAGCATTTT
>TRBJ2-4|NA|TRBV27|15|few
CASSFTGVDKNIQYF
TGTGCCAGCAGTTTTACCGGGGTAGACAAAAACATTCAGTACTTC
>TRBJ2-5|TRBD2|TRBV29-1|13|NA
CSVRRGGMETQYF
TGCAGCGTGCGGCGGGGGGGGATGGAGACCCAGTACTTC
>TRBJ2-7|NA|TRBV14|11|once
CASSQYSEQYF
TGTGCCAGCAGCCAATATTCCGAGCAGTACTTC
>TRBJ2-2|TRBD2|TRBV7-8|16|NA
CASSLTMGLASGELFF
TGTGCCAGCAGCTTGACAATGGGACTAGCGTCCGGGGAGCTGTTTTTT
>TRBJ1-3|TRBD1|TRBV7-2|18|NA
CASSFHSFRDSSGNTIYF
TGTGCCAGCAGCTTTCACTCTTTTCGGGACAGCTCTGGAAACACCATATATTTT
>TRBJ2-5|TRBD1|TRBV5-4|17|NA
CASSLARMGTGVETQYF
TGTGCCAGCAGCTTGGCACGGATGGGGACAGGGGTGGAGACCCAGTACTTC
>TRBJ1-2|NA|TRBV19|13|NA
CASSISGGDGYTF
TGTGCCAGTAGTATTTCGGGGGGCGATGGCTACACCTTC
>TRBJ1-1|NA|TRBV28|17|NA
CASSLSPGWTVNTEAFF
TGTGCCAGCAGTTTATCCCCTGGTTGGACAGTGAACACTGAAGCTTTCTTT
>TRBJ2-3|TRBD2|TRBV28|16|NA
CASSSRLAGGRGTQYF
TGTGCCAGCAGTTCCCGACTAGCGGGGGGGCGGGGTACGCAGTATTTT
>TRBJ1-1|NA|TRBV10-3|14|NA
CAINSGALNTEAFF
TGTGCCATCAATTCGGGGGCTCTGAACACTGAAGCTTTCTTT
>TRBJ1-5|NA|TRBV28|14|few
CASTRRDRNQPQHF
TGTGCCAGCACCAGACGGGACCGCAATCAGCCCCAGCATTTT
>TRBJ2-5|NA|TRBV28|13|NA
CASRRQYQETQYF
TGTGCCAGCAGACGACAGTACCAAGAGACCCAGTACTTC
>TRBJ1-4|NA|TRBV7-8|16|once
CASSLVRPATNEKLFF
TGTGCCAGCAGCTTAGTTCGACCGGCAACTAATGAAAAACTGTTTTTT
>TRBJ1-1|NA|TRBV2|12|few
CASSEQRNEAFF
TGTGCCAGCAGTGAGCAGCGTAATGAAGCTTTCTTT
>TRBJ2-5|TRBD1|TRBV7-7|13|once
CASSVDRGETQYF
TGTGCTAGCAGCGTGGACAGGGGGGAGACCCAGTACTTC
>TRBJ2-3|NA|TRBV6-1|17|NA
CASSGPLRRGGTDTQYF
TGTGCCAGCAGTGGACCATTACGGAGGGGGGGCACAGATACGCAGTATTTT
>TRBJ2-1|TRBD1|TRBV6-1|15|few
CASSESQGAYNEQFF
TGTGCCAGCAGTGAATCCCAGGGGGCCTACAATGAGCAGTTCTTC
>TRBJ2-1|TRBD2|TRBV6-5|15|NA
CASSVTSGDYNEQFF
TGTGCCAGCAGTGTCACTAGCGGAGATTACAATGAGCAGTTCTTC
>TRBJ1-6|TRBD1|TRBV2|13|NA
CARRDRENSPLHF
TGTGCCAGGCGGGACAGGGAGAATTCACCCCTCCACTTT
>TRBJ2-7|NA|TRBV6-1|15|NA
CASSEEEGDSYEQYF
TGTGCCAGCAGTGAAGAGGAGGGAGACTCCTACGAGCAGTACTTC
>TRBJ1-5|NA|TRBV7-3|16|NA
CASSLTSANRNQPQHF
TGTGCCAGCAGCTTAACTTCAGCTAACCGCAATCAGCCCCAGCATTTT
>TRBJ1-5|NA|TRBV10-3|16|NA
CAISDGPRYSNQPQHF
TGTGCCATCAGTGATGGTCCCCGTTATAGCAATCAGCCCCAGCATTTT
>TRBJ1-1|NA|TRBV29-1|14|NA
CSVRKAGKNTEAFF
TGCAGCGTGAGGAAGGCGGGAAAGAACACTGAAGCTTTCTTT
>TRBJ2-7|NA|TRBV7-2|13|NA
CASSVSDLYEQYF
TGTGCCAGCAGCGTCTCGGATCTCTACGAGCAGTACTTC
>TRBJ2-7|TRBD2|TRBV5-4|17|once
CASSLLSPSGRLYEQYF
TGTGCCAGCAGCTTGCTCTCCCCTAGCGGGAGGTTGTACGAGCAGTACTTC
>TRBJ2-3|TRBD2|TRBV2|18|NA
CASSHGLAGGLGTDTQYF
TGTGCCAGCAGCCACGGCCTAGCGGGGGGGCTGGGCACAGATACGCAGTATTTT
>TRBJ2-2|NA|TRBV28|15|NA
CASSGLMGGPGELFF
TGTGCCAGCAGCGGGTTAATGGGGGGTCCCGGGGAGCTGTTTTTT
>TRBJ2-3|TRBD2|TRBV6-4|16|NA
CASGDSAGGPTDTQYF
TGTGCCAGCGGAGATTCAGCGGGAGGGCCCACAGATACGCAGTATTTT
>TRBJ2-1|TRBD2|TRBV6-5|16|once
CASSYFGTRKNNEQFF
TGTGCCAGCAGTTACTTTGGGACTAGAAAAAACAATGAGCAGTTCTTC
>TRBJ2-1|TRBD2|TRBV7-8|21|NA
CASSLVVTSGGDIAVFNEQFF
TGTGCCAGCAGCTTAGTGGTAACTAGCGGGGGGGATATAGCAGTCTTCAATGAGCAGTTCTTC
>TRBJ2-7|TRBD2|TRBV28|14|NA
CASARSGGAHEQYF
TGTGCCAGCGCCCGTAGCGGGGGGGCCCACGAGCAGTACTTC
>TRBJ2-1|NA|TRBV6-1|15|NA
CASSGNTGAYNEQFF
TGTGCCAGCAGCGGGAATACTGGGGCCTACAATGAGCAGTTCTTC
>TRBJ2-3|TRBD2|TRBV27|15|few
CASSGFHGREYTQYF
TGTGCCAGCAGCGGTTTCCACGGGAGGGAATATACGCAGTATTTT
>TRBJ2-7|NA|TRBV5-1|18|NA
CASSLRLLSEGLGYEQYF
TGCGCCAGCAGCTTGAGGCTTTTGTCGGAGGGTCTCGGCTACGAGCAGTACTTC
>TRBJ2-7|NA|TRBV18|14|NA
CASSTDYSSYEQYF
TGTGCCAGCTCAACGGACTACAGCTCCTACGAGCAGTACTTC
>TRBJ1-5|NA|TRBV27|13|NA
CASSVSSNQPQHF
TGTGCCAGCAGTGTCAGCAGCAATCAGCCCCAGCATTTT
>TRBJ1-1|NA|TRBV7-9|15|NA
CASSIRDISYAEAFF
TGTGCCAGCAGCATCCGGGACATTTCATACGCTGAAGCTTTCTTT
>TRBJ1-1|NA|TRBV5-8|14|NA
CASSLGLMNTEAFF
TGTGCCAGCAGCTTGGGGCTCATGAACACTGAAGCTTTCTTT
>TRBJ1-1|TRBD1|TRBV19|14|NA
CASSTRTGAAEAFF
TGTGCCAGTAGTACCCGGACAGGGGCTGCTGAAGCTTTCTTT
>TRBJ2-2|NA|TRBV6-1|16|NA
CASSEGGTSQTGELFF
TGTGCCAGCAGTGAAGGGGGGACAAGCCAAACCGGGGAGCTGTTTTTT
>TRBJ2-1|TRBD2|TRBV7-9|15|NA
CASNPSSGSYNEQFF
TGTGCCAGCAACCCTAGTAGCGGGTCCTACAATGAGCAGTTCTTC
>TRBJ2-5|TRBD1|TRBV7-7|15|NA
CASSLLGTGQETQYF
TGTGCTAGCAGCTTACTCGGGACAGGGCAAGAGACCCAGTACTTC